Below are 23 T cell receptor beta chains sequenced from a single sample in a study of cytomegalovirus exposure and HLA in healthy donors. The PCR contained 60 Vbeta and 13 Jbeta primers. The assay was immunoSEQ multiplex PCR, and TCRdb's table has in-frame clones only and misses some. The repertoire holds 150,000 to 200,000 clones, with around 75% as singletons. The sequencing input was PBMCs. These receptors all come from a male donor in good health and CMV-seronegative.

The rearrangement links TRBV9 to TRBJ2-1; D unresolved. This CDR3 comprises 15 residues. V dropped 0 bases and J dropped 0 bases, with 7 bases sitting between them. Looked up from germline, CDR1 is SGDLS and CDR2 is YYNGEE. DNA for the CDR3: TGTGCCAGCAGCGTAGTTGTCAGCTCCTACAATGAGCAGTTCTTC. Protein: CASSVVVSSYNEQFF.

V is TRBV7-9 and J is TRBJ1-1, with 10 positions matching TRBD1. V shed 1 base and J 4 bases; nucleotides not matched to a gene: 3. Germline V gene lookup returns CDR1 SEHNR and CDR2 FQNEAQ (reference sequence). The CDR3 is 15 residues long. The CDR3 region is CASSLEGTGATEAFF. CDR3 in DNA: TGTGCCAGCAGCTTAGAAGGGACAGGGGCCACTGAAGCTTTCTTT.

This clone was detected only once. The V gene is TRBV9, the J gene TRBJ1-5, with 7 bases identical to TRBD1. This CDR3 is 14 amino acids long. The trim removed 4 bases at V and 6 bases at J, leaving 7 bases unmatched. Germline-derived CDR1 and CDR2 are SGDLS and YYNGEE. In DNA form, the CDR3 reads TGTGCCAGCAGCCAGGGGGGCAATTCTCAGCCCCAGCATTTT. Protein product: CASSQGGNSQPQHF.

The chain joins TRBV15 to TRBJ2-7; D may be TRBD1 (6 bases). Germline CDR1 and CDR2: LNHNV and YYDKDF (reference sequence). This CDR3 spans 14 amino acids. With 5 bases removed from V and 2 bases from J, the gap between germline ends came to 13 bases. CDR3 protein: CATSWNTGPYEQYF. The DNA for the CDR3 is TGTGCCACCAGCTGGAATACAGGGCCCTACGAGCAGTACTTC.

The V and J genes are TRBV6-5 and TRBJ1-2; no definite D call. V lost 2 bases and J lost 1, with 11 bases in between. Per germline, CDR1 MNHEY and CDR2 SVGAGI. The CDR3 runs 15 residues. CDR3 residues: CASSYRTGYNYGYTF. As DNA, the CDR3 is TGTGCCAGCAGTTACCGGACGGGGTATAACTATGGCTACACCTTC.

The chain is built from TRBV2 and TRBJ1-2; a weak D match, TRBD1 (6 bases). The CDR3 consists of 12 residues. V shed 11 bases and J shed 8 bases, with 18 bases lying between them. Germline V gene sequence: CDR1 SNHLY, CDR2 FYNNEI. The CDR3 reads CAQYGGARGYTF. CDR3 sequence (DNA): TGTGCCCAATACGGGGGGGCTCGGGGCTACACCTTC.

V and J are TRBV2 and TRBJ1-6; D is unclear. Trimming pared 7 bases from V and 6 bases from J, leaving 16 bases between. This CDR3 region has 15 residues. Looked up from germline, CDR1 is SNHLY and CDR2 is FYNNEI. CDR3 residues: CASTPRTEGNSPLHF. CDR3 sequence (DNA): TGTGCCAGCACCCCCAGGACGGAGGGTAATTCACCCCTCCACTTT. Complete variable domain (other parts from reference TRBV2 and TRBJ1-6): EPEVTQTPSHQVTQMGQEVILRCVPISNHLYFYWYRQILGQKVEFLVSFYNNEISEKSEIFDDQFSVERPDGSNFTLKIRSTKLEDSAMYFCASTPRTEGNSPLHFGNGTRLTVT.

DNA of the CDR3: TGTGCCAGCAGCCAAGAGCGCTCTGGGGCGGTCGCCACAGATACGCAGTATTTT. It codes for CASSQERSGAVATDTQYF. The rearrangement joins TRBV4-2 to TRBJ2-3; possible D gene TRBD1, 5 bases. The germline V gene encodes CDR1 LGHNA and CDR2 YNFKEQ. There are 18 residues in the CDR3. Trimming removed 0 bases from V and 2 bases from J, with 18 bases in between.

The CDR3 nucleotides are TGTGCCAGCACTCATGGGGAGGGCAGCGGGGAGCTGTTTTTT. This codes for CASTHGEGSGELFF. The chain is built from TRBV6-5 and TRBJ2-2, with 7 bases identical to TRBD2. The germline CDR1 and CDR2 sequences are MNHEY and SVGAGI. V was clipped by 7 bases and J by 7 bases; unmatched bases: 9. The CDR3 consists of 14 residues.

About this clone itself: Mismatch with germline at one junction end may stem from a read error. V usage is TRBV4-3 and J usage is TRBJ1-4; D is undetermined. The length of the CDR3 is 10 residues. Germline values: CDR1 LGHNA, CDR2 YSLEER. The CDR3 is CGRWEDVGIF. DNA of the CDR3: TGCGGCAGGTGGGAAGACGTCGGGATTTTT.

In regard to this clone: This same CDR3 is encoded by further DNA sequences in the sample. The chain links TRBV7-2 to TRBJ2-7; D not certain. Germline CDR1 reads SGHTA; CDR2 reads FQGNSA. The CDR3 totals 12 residues. V lost 3 bases and J lost 0, with 3 bases in between. The CDR3 sequence: CASSFSSYEQYF. CDR3 coding DNA: TGTGCCAGCAGCTTCTCCTCCTACGAGCAGTACTTC.

The chain has TRBV15 and TRBJ2-5, with 7 bases identical to TRBD1. The CDR3 is made up of 15 amino acids. The junction had 2 bases not matched to a gene; V was cut back by 1 base and J by 0 bases. Germline V CDR1 and CDR2: LNHNV, YYDKDF (reference sequence). The chain's CDR3 is CATSRARGYQETQYF. The CDR3, as DNA: TGTGCCACCAGCAGAGCCAGGGGGTACCAAGAGACCCAGTACTTC.

V is TRBV28 and J is TRBJ1-2; 7 bases align to TRBD1. Germline assignment: CDR1 MDHEN and CDR2 SYDVKM. The CDR3 length is 13 residues. The V and J ends lost 6 bases and 4 bases, in that order; junction bases with no gene match: 5. The chain's CDR3 is CASSTGQIYGYTF. Here the CDR3 DNA reads TGTGCCAGCAGCACGGGACAGATCTATGGCTACACCTTC.

The V call is TRBV12-5, the J call TRBJ2-1; D unresolved. V was trimmed by 7 bases and J by 4 bases, leaving 14 bases between them. Germline CDR1 reads LGHNT; CDR2 reads FRNRAP. The CDR3 consists of 14 residues. This CDR3 reads CASAGSSGYNEQFF. CDR3 DNA sequence: TGTGCTAGTGCCGGAAGTTCGGGTTACAATGAGCAGTTCTTC.

The CDR3, as DNA: TGCAGCGGAACGGACAGGGGAAATGAAAAACTGTTTTTT. It specifies CSGTDRGNEKLFF. The V and J genes are TRBV29-1 and TRBJ1-4; 9 bases agree with TRBD1. CDR3 length: 13 residues. V dropped 7 bases and J dropped 5; count of bases not matched to a gene: 5. Germline lookup yields CDR1 SQVTM and CDR2 ANQGSEA.

This clone was detected a few times. The gene calls are TRBV27 and TRBJ2-7; D might be TRBD1 (6 bases). Per germline, CDR1 MNHEY and CDR2 SMNVEV (reference sequence). This CDR3 region has 14 residues. V shed 3 bases and J shed 5 bases, with 14 bases lying between them. The CDR3 loop is CASSLMRGYNEQYF. Written as DNA, the CDR3 is TGTGCCAGCAGTTTGATGAGGGGGTACAACGAGCAGTACTTC.

The chain uses TRBV6-4 and TRBJ2-1; 11 bases line up with TRBD2. The germline CDR1 and CDR2 sequences are MRHNA and SNTAGT. Losses at the gene ends were 4 bases for V and 10 bases for J; bases not matched to a gene: 12. The CDR3 has 16 residues. Written as DNA, the CDR3 is TGTGCCAGCAGTGTGCCGGGACTAGCGGCCCTCCGGGAGCAGTTCTTC. Its protein is CASSVPGLAALREQFF.

This chain links TRBV7-2 with TRBJ1-2, with D possibly TRBD1 on 5 matching bases. Trimming removed 1 base from V and 4 bases from J, with 16 bases in between. The CDR3 runs to 16 residues. CDR1 is SGHTA and CDR2 is FQGNSA in the germline V gene. This CDR3 is CASSLGGLSRGYGYTF. As DNA, the CDR3 is TGTGCCAGCAGCTTAGGGGGACTTTCCCGGGGCTATGGCTACACCTTC.

There are a few counts of this clone. This chain joins TRBV28 and TRBJ2-2; a possible D gene is TRBD1 (6 bases). Trimming removed 5 bases from V and 5 bases from J, with 9 bases in between. The CDR3 runs 13 residues. Germline lookup yields CDR1 MDHEN and CDR2 SYDVKM. DNA of the CDR3: TGTGCCAGCAGTATCGGACAGACCGGGGAGCTGTTTTTT. Its protein is CASSIGQTGELFF.

The V gene is TRBV10-3, the J gene TRBJ2-2; 9 bases agree with TRBD1. The J segment lost 4 bases and the V segment lost 9 bases, leaving 9 bases of the junction unmatched. This CDR3 has 15 residues. The germline V gene encodes CDR1 ENHRY and CDR2 SYGVKD. As DNA, the CDR3 is TGTGCCATACAGGCCGGGACAGGGACCACCGGGGAGCTGTTTTTT. As protein: CAIQAGTGTTGELFF.

In this sample, this clone turned up a few times. The CDR3 loop is CASSVMSGGLGGELFF. The CDR3 DNA follows: TGTGCCAGCAGTGTTATGAGCGGGGGGCTTGGCGGGGAGCTGTTTTTT. V gene TRBV2 combines with J gene TRBJ2-2; 9 bases line up with TRBD2. This CDR3 is built from 16 residues. Germline assignment: CDR1 SNHLY and CDR2 FYNNEI. The trim removed 4 bases at V and 7 bases at J, leaving 10 bases unmatched. Full variable domain (outside the CDR3, taken from reference TRBV2 and TRBJ2-2): EPEVTQTPSHQVTQMGQEVILRCVPISNHLYFYWYRQILGQKVEFLVSFYNNEISEKSEIFDDQFSVERPDGSNFTLKIRSTKLEDSAMYFCASSVMSGGLGGELFFGEGSRLTVL.

The chain employs TRBV4-1 and TRBJ2-3; 9 positions match TRBD2. The CDR3 length is 15 residues. Trimming removed 2 bases from V and 6 bases from J; junction bases left unmatched: 6. From germline, CDR1 is MGHRA and CDR2 YSYEKL. CDR3 sequence (DNA): TGCGCCAGCAGCCAATTAGCGGGAGAGGGGGATACGCAGTATTTT. This gives the protein CASSQLAGEGDTQYF.

The chain couples TRBV27 to TRBJ1-6; 12 nucleotides match TRBD1. The V gene end was trimmed by 4 bases and the J gene end by 18 bases; junction bases not matched to a gene: 10. This CDR3 contains 14 residues. The germline V gene encodes CDR1 MNHEY and CDR2 SMNVEV (reference sequence). CDR3 DNA: TGTGCCAGCAGTTCGGGACAGGGGGCCCTGTTTCCCCACTTT. Translating gives CASSSGQGALFPHF.